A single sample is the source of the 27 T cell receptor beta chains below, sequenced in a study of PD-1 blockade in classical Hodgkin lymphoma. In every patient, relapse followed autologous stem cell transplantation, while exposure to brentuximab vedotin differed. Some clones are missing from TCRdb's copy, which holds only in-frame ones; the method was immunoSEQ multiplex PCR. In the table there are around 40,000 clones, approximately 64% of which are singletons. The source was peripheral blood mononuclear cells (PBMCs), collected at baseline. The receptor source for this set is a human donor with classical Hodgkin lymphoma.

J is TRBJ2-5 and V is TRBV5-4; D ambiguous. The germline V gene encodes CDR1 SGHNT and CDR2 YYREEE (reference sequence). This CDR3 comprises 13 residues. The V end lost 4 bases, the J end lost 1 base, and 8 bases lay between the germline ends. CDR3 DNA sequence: TGTGCCAGCAGCCCCGTCGCCCAAGAGACCCAGTACTTC. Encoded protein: CASSPVAQETQYF.

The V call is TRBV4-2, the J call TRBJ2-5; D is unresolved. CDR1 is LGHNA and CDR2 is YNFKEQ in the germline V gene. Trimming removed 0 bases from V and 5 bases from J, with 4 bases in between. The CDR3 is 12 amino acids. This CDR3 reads CASSQEFETQYF. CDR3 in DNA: TGTGCCAGCAGCCAAGAGTTTGAGACCCAGTACTTC.

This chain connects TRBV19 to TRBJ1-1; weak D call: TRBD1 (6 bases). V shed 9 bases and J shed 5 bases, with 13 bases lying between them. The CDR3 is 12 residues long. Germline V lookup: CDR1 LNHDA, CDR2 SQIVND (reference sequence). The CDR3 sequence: CASQQGRTEAFF. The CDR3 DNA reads TGTGCCAGCCAACAGGGTCGTACTGAAGCTTTCTTT.

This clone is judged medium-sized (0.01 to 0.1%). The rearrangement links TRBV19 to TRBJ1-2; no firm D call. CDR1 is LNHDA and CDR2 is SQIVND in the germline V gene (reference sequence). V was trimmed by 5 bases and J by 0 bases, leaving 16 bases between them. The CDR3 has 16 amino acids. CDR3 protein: CASSPDTVSSNYGYTF. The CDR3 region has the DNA TGTGCCAGTAGTCCAGACACGGTCTCTTCTAACTATGGCTACACCTTC. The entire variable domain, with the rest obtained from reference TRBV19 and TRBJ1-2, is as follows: DGGITQSPKYLFRKEGQNVTLSCEQNLNHDAMYWYRQDPGQGLRLIYYSQIVNDFQKGDIAEGYSVSREKKESFPLTVTSAQKNPTAFYLCASSPDTVSSNYGYTFGSGTRLTVV.

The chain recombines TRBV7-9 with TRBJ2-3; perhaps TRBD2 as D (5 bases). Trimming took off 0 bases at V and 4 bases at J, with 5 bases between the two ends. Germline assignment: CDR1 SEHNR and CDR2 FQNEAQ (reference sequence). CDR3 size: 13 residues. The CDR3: CASSLAGADTQYF. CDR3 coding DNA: TGTGCCAGCAGCTTAGCGGGAGCAGATACGCAGTATTTT.

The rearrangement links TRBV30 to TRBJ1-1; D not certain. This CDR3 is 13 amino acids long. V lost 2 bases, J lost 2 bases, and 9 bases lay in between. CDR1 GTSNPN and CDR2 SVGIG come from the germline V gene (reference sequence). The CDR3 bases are TGTGCCTGGAGTCGAGCCCTAAACACTGAAGCTTTCTTT. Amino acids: CAWSRALNTEAFF. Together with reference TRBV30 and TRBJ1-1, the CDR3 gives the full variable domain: SQTIHQWPATLVQPVGSPLSLECTVEGTSNPNLYWYRQAAGRGLQLLFYSVGIGQISSEVPQNLSASRPQDRQFILSSKKLLLSDSGFYLCAWSRALNTEAFFGQGTRLTVV.

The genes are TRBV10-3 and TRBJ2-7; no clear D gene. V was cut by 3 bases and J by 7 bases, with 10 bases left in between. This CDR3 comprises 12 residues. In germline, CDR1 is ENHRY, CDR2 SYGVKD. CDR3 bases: TGTGCCATCAGTGATGGGTTGACGGAGCAGTACTTC. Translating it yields CAISDGLTEQYF.

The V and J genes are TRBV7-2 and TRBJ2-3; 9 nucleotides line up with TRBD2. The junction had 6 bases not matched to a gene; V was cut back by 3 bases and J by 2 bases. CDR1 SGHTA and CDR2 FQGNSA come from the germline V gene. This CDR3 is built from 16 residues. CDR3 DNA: TGTGCCAGCAGCTTGGGCGGGGGGGCCGTCACAGATACGCAGTATTTT. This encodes CASSLGGGAVTDTQYF.

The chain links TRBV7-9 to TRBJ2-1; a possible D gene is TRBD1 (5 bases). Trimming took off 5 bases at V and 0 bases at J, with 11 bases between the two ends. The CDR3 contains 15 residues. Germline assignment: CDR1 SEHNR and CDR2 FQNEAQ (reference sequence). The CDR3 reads CASSATAPSYNEQFF. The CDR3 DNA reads TGTGCCAGCAGCGCGACAGCGCCCTCCTACAATGAGCAGTTCTTC.

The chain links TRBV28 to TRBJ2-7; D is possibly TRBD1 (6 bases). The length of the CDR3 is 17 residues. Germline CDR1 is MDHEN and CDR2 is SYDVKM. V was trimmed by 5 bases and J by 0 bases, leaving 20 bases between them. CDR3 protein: CASSPSGRAGDSYEQYF. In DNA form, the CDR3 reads TGTGCCAGCAGTCCATCCGGTAGAGCAGGGGACTCCTACGAGCAGTACTTC.

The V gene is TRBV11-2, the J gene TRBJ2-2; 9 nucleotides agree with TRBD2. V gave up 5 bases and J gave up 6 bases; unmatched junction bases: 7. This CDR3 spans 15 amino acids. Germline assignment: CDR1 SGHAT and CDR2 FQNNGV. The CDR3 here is CASSVSGRRAGELFF. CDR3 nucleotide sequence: TGTGCCAGCAGCGTTAGCGGGAGACGCGCCGGGGAGCTGTTTTTT.

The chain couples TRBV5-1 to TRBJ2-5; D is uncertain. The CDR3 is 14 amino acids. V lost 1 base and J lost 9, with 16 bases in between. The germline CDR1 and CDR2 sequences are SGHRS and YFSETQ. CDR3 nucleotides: TGCGCCAGCAGCTTGCCAGATCGGCGTGGGGCCCAGTACTTC. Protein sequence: CASSLPDRRGAQYF.

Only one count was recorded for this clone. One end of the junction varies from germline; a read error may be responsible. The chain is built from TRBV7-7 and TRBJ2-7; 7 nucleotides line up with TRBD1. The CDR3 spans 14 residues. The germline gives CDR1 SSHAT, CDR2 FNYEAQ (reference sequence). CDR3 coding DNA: TGTGCTAGCAGCCCTGGGATCGGACAGGTGGAGCAGTACTTC. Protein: CASSPGIGQVEQYF.

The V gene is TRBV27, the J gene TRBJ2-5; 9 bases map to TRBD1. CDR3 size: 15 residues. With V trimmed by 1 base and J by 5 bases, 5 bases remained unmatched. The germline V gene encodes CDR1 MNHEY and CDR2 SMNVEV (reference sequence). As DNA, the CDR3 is TGTGCCAGCAGTTTATACGGGACAGGGACTGAGACCCAGTACTTC. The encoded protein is CASSLYGTGTETQYF.

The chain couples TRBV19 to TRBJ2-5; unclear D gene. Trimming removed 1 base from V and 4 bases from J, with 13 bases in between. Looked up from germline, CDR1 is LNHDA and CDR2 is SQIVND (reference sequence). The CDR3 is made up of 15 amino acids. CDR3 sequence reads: CASSIVQTSLETQYF. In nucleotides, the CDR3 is TGTGCCAGTAGTATAGTACAGACCTCTTTAGAGACCCAGTACTTC.

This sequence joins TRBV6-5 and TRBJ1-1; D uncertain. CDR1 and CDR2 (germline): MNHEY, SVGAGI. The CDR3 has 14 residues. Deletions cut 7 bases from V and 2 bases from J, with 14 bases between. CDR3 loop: CASNPLVANTEAFF. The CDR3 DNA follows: TGTGCCAGCAACCCCCTTGTAGCCAACACTGAAGCTTTCTTT.

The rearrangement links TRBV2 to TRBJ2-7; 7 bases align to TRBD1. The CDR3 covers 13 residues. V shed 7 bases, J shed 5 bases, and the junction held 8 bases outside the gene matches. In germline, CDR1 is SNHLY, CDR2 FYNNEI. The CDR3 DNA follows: TGTGCCAGCATCGGCGGAACAGGGGACGAGCAGTACTTC. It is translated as CASIGGTGDEQYF.

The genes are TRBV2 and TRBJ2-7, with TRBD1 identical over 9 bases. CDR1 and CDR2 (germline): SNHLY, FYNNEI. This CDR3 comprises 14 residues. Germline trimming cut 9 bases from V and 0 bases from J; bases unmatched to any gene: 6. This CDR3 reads CARERTGDSYEQYF. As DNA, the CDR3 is TGTGCCAGGGAGAGGACAGGGGACTCCTACGAGCAGTACTTC. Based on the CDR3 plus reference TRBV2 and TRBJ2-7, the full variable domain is EPEVTQTPSHQVTQMGQEVILRCVPISNHLYFYWYRQILGQKVEFLVSFYNNEISEKSEIFDDQFSVERPDGSNFTLKIRSTKLEDSAMYFCARERTGDSYEQYFGPGTRLTVT.

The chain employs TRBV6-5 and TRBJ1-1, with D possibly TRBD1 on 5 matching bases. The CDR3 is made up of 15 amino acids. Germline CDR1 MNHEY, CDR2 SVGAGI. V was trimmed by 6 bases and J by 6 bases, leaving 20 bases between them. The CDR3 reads CASSHPQGILSEAFF. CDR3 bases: TGTGCCAGCAGCCACCCCCAGGGAATACTATCTGAAGCTTTCTTT.

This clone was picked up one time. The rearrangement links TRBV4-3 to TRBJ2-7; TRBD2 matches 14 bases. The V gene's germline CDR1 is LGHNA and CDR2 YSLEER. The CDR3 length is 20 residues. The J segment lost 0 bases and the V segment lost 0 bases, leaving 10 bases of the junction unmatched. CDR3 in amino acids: CASSQDWGLAGDYSSYEQYF. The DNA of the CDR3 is TGCGCCAGCAGCCAAGATTGGGGACTAGCGGGAGATTACAGCTCCTACGAGCAGTACTTC.

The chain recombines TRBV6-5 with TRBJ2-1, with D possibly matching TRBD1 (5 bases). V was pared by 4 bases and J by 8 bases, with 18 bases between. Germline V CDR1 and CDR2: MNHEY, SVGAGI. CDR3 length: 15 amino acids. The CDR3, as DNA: TGTGCCAGCAGTTTACTCGAGGTATCCAGGGATGAGCAGTTCTTC. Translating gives CASSLLEVSRDEQFF.

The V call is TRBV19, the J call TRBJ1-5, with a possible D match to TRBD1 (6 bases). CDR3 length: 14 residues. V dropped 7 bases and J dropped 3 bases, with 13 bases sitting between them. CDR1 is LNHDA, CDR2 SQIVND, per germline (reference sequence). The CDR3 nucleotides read TGTGCCAGTATGGGGGGGCTGGACAATCAGCCCCAGCATTTT. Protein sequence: CASMGGLDNQPQHF.

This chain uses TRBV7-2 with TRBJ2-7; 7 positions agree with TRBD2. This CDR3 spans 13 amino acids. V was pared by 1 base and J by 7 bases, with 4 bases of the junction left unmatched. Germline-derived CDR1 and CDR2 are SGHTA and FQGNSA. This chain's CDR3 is CASSLGSGVEQYF. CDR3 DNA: TGTGCCAGCAGCTTAGGGAGCGGGGTTGAGCAGTACTTC. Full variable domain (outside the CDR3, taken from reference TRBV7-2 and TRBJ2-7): GAGVSQSPSNKVTEKGKDVELRCDPISGHTALYWYRQSLGQGLEFLIYFQGNSAPDKSGLPSDRFSAERTGGSVSTLTIQRTQQEDSAVYLCASSLGSGVEQYFGPGTRLTVT.

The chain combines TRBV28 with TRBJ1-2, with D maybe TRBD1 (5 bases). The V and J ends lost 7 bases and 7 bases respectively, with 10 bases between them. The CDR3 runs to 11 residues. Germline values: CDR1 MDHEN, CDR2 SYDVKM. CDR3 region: CASTGTTGYTF. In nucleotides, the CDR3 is TGTGCCAGCACAGGGACTACTGGCTACACCTTC.

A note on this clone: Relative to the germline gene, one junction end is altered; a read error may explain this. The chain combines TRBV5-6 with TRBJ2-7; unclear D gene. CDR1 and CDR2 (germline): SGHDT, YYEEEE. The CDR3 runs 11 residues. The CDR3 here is CASSLYTSSAF. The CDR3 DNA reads TGTGCCAGCAGCTTGTATACAAGTTCGGCCTTC.

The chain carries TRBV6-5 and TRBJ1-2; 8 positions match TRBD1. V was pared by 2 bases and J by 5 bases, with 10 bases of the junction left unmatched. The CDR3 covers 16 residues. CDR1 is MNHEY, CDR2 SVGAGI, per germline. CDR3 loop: CASSYPTGQGLYGYTF. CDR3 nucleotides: TGTGCCAGCAGTTACCCCACCGGACAGGGTCTTTATGGCTACACCTTC.

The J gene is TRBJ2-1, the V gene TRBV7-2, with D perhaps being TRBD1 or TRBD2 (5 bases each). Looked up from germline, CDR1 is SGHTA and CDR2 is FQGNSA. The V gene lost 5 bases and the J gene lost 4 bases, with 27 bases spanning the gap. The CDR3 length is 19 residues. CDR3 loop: CASSRNPPGPPGAYNEQFF. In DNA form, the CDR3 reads TGTGCCAGCAGCCGGAACCCGCCGGGACCCCCTGGTGCTTACAATGAGCAGTTCTTC.